This T cell receptor (beta chain) was captured in a study of T cell responses to AZD1222 COVID-19 vaccine. Study-wide points: Most donors were white British, females outnumbered males, and clonal diversity was possibly underestimated. Spike regions recognized by vaccine-associated CD4 TCRs spanned the protein, led by 160-218 and 743-854.

The CDR3 has 15 residues. V lost 1 base and J 1 base, leaving 7 bases between the germline ends. Germline-derived CDR1 and CDR2 are MNHEY and SVGEGT. To note about this clone: The antigen is not known.

Assay: immunoSEQ multiplex PCR; the TCRdb copy retains only in-frame clones and omits some. Of roughly 96,000 clones in the sample, about 90% were seen once. V gene TRBV6-2 or TRBV6-3 combines with J gene TRBJ2-2; no definite D call. The source material was peripheral blood, sampled on day 0 of AZD1222 vaccination. The TCR sequence derives from an adult in good health. The CDR3 here is CASSYLAQNTGELFF. The CDR3 coding sequence is TGTGCCAGCAGTTACTTGGCGCAGAACACCGGGGAGCTGTTTTTT.